These T cell receptor beta chains were read from a single sample in a study of T cells after yellow fever vaccination. One entry per CDR3 protein, called by TCRdb with MiXCR from the 5' RACE reads. This table holds more than 250,000 distinct CDR3 sequences, 6.5% to 8.5% found once. The sequencing used PBMCs, collected approximately 40 days after the first yellow fever vaccination. The receptors come from a man in his late teens or twenties who received the YFV17D yellow fever vaccine. Each CDR3 is given with its conserved first and last residue. Rows may omit the clone size; those that give it use once, few, many or a size class.

J gene	clone size	V gene	CDR3 protein
TRBJ2-7	many	TRBV10-3	CAISESGHLPPYEQYF
TRBJ2-1	.	TRBV30	CAWSVRGLAVYNEQFF
TRBJ2-7	.	TRBV4-3	CASSPSVGTSYEQYF
TRBJ2-6	few	TRBV11-2	CASSPRRGGGQSGANVLTF
TRBJ2-2	.	TRBV5-1	CASSLDSWTTNTGELFF
TRBJ2-2	few	TRBV27	CASTWTGATGELFF
TRBJ1-1	.	TRBV12-3/TRBV12-4	CASRPAGRANTEAFF
TRBJ2-1	few	TRBV5-1	CASSKVGGDNEQFF
TRBJ2-3	.	TRBV29-1	CSVEDQGRGFLKADTQYF
TRBJ1-1	many	TRBV4-1	CASSHTGSSTEAFF
TRBJ1-1	.	TRBV6-1	CASSEVLLNTEAFF
TRBJ2-1	.	TRBV19	CASSLRPGGPYNEQFF
TRBJ1-1	.	TRBV6-1	CASRRDNFGASNTEAFF
TRBJ1-5	few	TRBV30	CAWSRGQGRNQPQHF
TRBJ2-5	.	TRBV5-1	CASSLATRGEETQYF
TRBJ2-1	.	TRBV7-2	CASSLDPRGNNEQFF
TRBJ2-2	.	TRBV6-1	CASSLAGGVNTGELFF
TRBJ1-2	.	TRBV2	CASSEDRGLAGYTF
TRBJ1-2	.	TRBV11-2	CASSFQEVQGGSNYGYTF
TRBJ2-1	few	TRBV7-8	CASSSAKADQFF
TRBJ1-1	.	TRBV14	CASSQHFTLNTEAFF
TRBJ2-5	.	TRBV15	CATSRAGVETQYF
TRBJ2-1	many	TRBV29-1	CSAVAGQGGDEQFF
TRBJ2-2	many	TRBV11-2	CASNGAGELFF
TRBJ2-7	.	TRBV7-9	CASSRPQRGPYEQYF
TRBJ2-2	.	TRBV7-2	CASSSAFGGAGAGELFF
TRBJ1-1	many	TRBV6-5	CASSRIPDPLGTAEAFF
TRBJ2-2	.	TRBV11-1	CASSYDPAGRGVTGELFF
TRBJ1-6	few	TRBV3-1	CASSQERRRPLHF
TRBJ1-5	few	TRBV12-3/TRBV12-4	CASSRGQDQPQHF
TRBJ1-3	few	TRBV9	CASSVGIPGNTIYF
TRBJ2-5	few	TRBV7-2	CASSPSKTQYF
TRBJ2-1	.	TRBV5-8	CASSLDGVNNEQFF
TRBJ1-2	many	TRBV5-1	CASSPGTIANYGYTF
TRBJ2-1	few	TRBV4-1	CASSQDPGLAGAQDNEQFF